This entry is about one T cell receptor (beta chain). Its antigen is currently unknown. This sample stems from a study of T cells after posttransplantation cyclophosphamide. Overall study findings and caveats: TRB clonality was highly associated with recipient CMV seropositivity and reactivation.

Assay: immunoSEQ multiplex PCR; the TCRdb copy retains only in-frame clones and omits some. The sample lists some 18,000 clones, roughly 87% occurring once. The CDR3 is made up of 14 amino acids. The germline V gene has CDR1 SGHTA and CDR2 FQGNSA. Trimming pared 3 bases from V and 2 bases from J, leaving 11 bases between. Treatment was busulfan-fludarabine conditioning, a marrow graft, and cyclophosphamide on days +3 and +4. This TCR was sampled from a female patient aged 40-50 years who received an allogeneic stem cell transplant from a related donor, was CMV-positive, and had no GVHD. Some T cells may arise from the graft donor. The rearrangement joins TRBV7-2 to TRBJ2-7; possible D gene TRBD2, 6 bases. Sequencing was performed on PBMCs, taken after allogeneic stem cell transplant with posttransplant cyclophosphamide. CDR3 nucleotides: TGTGCCAGCAGCTTCGGGGGTTTGGCCTACGAGCAGTACTTC. Amino acids: CASSFGGLAYEQYF.